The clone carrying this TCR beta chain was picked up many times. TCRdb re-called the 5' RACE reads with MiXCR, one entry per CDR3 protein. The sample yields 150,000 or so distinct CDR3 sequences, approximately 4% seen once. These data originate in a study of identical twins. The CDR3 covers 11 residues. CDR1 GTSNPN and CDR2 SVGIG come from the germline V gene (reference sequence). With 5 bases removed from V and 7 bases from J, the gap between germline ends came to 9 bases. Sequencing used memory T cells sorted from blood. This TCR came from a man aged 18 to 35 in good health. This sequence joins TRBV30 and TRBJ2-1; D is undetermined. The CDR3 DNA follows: TGTGCCTGGGACTTCAGAAATGAGCAGTTCTTC. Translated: CAWDFRNEQFF.